The 6 T cell receptor beta chains below all came from one sample that was sequenced in a study of cytomegalovirus exposure and HLA in healthy donors. Researchers ran the PCR with 60 Vbeta and 13 Jbeta primers. TCRdb's table, derived via immunoSEQ multiplex PCR, lists solely in-frame clones and lacks some. The table has tens of thousands of clones, about 81% seen once. Sequenced sample: PBMCs. These receptors were taken from a man aged 50 to 60 in good health and CMV-seropositive.

This clone was observed a few times. The chain links TRBV5-5 to TRBJ2-7; D unresolved. Germline assignment: CDR1 SGHKS and CDR2 YYEKEE (reference sequence). Trimming stripped 0 bases from V and 0 bases from J, with 4 bases between. The CDR3 contains 13 residues. In DNA, the CDR3 is TGTGCCAGCAGCTTGGCAGGCTCCTACGAGCAGTACTTC. Translated: CASSLAGSYEQYF. Drawing the rest from reference TRBV5-5 and TRBJ2-7, the complete variable domain is DAGVTQSPTHLIKTRGQQVTLRCSPISGHKSVSWYQQVLGQGPQFIFQYYEKEERGRGNFPDRFSARQFPNYSSELNVNALLLGDSALYLCASSLAGSYEQYFGPGTRLTVT.

The chain carries TRBV5-4 and TRBJ1-4; the match to TRBD1 covers 9 bases. Unmatched junction bases numbered 10, after V lost 4 bases and J lost 9 bases. The CDR3 is made up of 15 amino acids. Germline assignment: CDR1 SGHNT and CDR2 YYREEE (reference sequence). The DNA for the CDR3 is TGTGCCAGCAGCCCGGGGGGACAGGGTATCCAAAAACTGTTTTTT. Translation gives CASSPGGQGIQKLFF. Supplemented by reference TRBV5-4 and TRBJ1-4, the full variable domain reads ETGVTQSPTHLIKTRGQQVTLRCSSQSGHNTVSWYQQALGQGPQFIFQYYREEENGRGNFPPRFSGLQFPNYSSELNVNALELDDSALYLCASSPGGQGIQKLFFGSGTQLSVL.

The chain employs TRBV2 and TRBJ1-5, with TRBD1 identical over 10 bases. The junction had 7 bases not matched to a gene; V was cut back by 3 bases and J by 2 bases. The CDR3 extends over 17 amino acids. Germline V gene lookup returns CDR1 SNHLY and CDR2 FYNNEI. The CDR3 region is CASSDPGQGRGNQPQHF. CDR3 coding DNA: TGTGCCAGCAGTGATCCGGGACAGGGGAGAGGCAATCAGCCCCAGCATTTT.

This clone was detected many times. A much larger clone differs by one base, so this may be a read error. The sample carries other DNA sequences with the same CDR3. The rearrangement uses TRBV7-2 and TRBJ2-1, with D uncertain. CDR3 length equals 17 residues. Germline lookup yields CDR1 SGHTA and CDR2 FQGNSA. The CDR3 region is CASSQDMIVLIYNEQFF. The DNA for the CDR3 is TGCGCCAGCAGCCAAGATATGATCGTACTCATCTACAATGAGCAGTTCTTC.

The chain employs TRBV28 and TRBJ1-1; D is uncertain. Germline V gene data show CDR1 as MDHEN and CDR2 as SYDVKM. V was trimmed by 2 bases and J by 5 bases, leaving 15 bases between them. The CDR3 spans 15 residues. The CDR3 protein is CASSLELGRATEAFF. In DNA, the CDR3 is TGTGCCAGCAGTTTAGAACTAGGGAGGGCTACTGAAGCTTTCTTT.

This clone came up once. The chain links TRBV27 to TRBJ1-1; D may be TRBD1 (6 bases). Germline assignment: CDR1 MNHEY and CDR2 SMNVEV (reference sequence). V was clipped by 4 bases and J by 3 bases, with 18 bases between them. This CDR3 has 16 amino acids. The CDR3 spells CASSSFSGAADTEAFF. CDR3 sequence (DNA): TGTGCCAGCAGTTCCTTTTCAGGGGCGGCGGACACTGAAGCTTTCTTT.